This T cell receptor beta chain comes out of a study of blood T cell repertoires in COVID-19. Across the study: In each case, the material was cDNA or gDNA derived from T cells, B-cell-depleted T cells, or PBMCs.

J gave up 4 bases and V 5 bases, and 6 bases lay outside the gene matches. Germline values: CDR1 LGHDT, CDR2 YNNKEL (reference sequence). The CDR3 runs to 14 residues. Authors' methods: Amplification from reference gene primers served as the basis for estimated nucleated cell counts. Profiled with immunoSEQ multiplex PCR; TCRdb holds only in-frame clones, not every one. Clonal size and the V and J genes are those of that table, whereas D and trimming came from the DNA. Seen here are about 98,000 clones, 84% observed once, and the top ten hold 8.5% to 10%. The TCR comes from a man in his forties with active or convalescent COVID-19. The V gene is TRBV3-1 (or the pseudogene TRBV3-2), the J gene TRBJ1-1; 8 bases are a match to TRBD1. Source material: peripheral blood. CDR3 protein: CASSYGQGSTEAFF. In nucleotides, the CDR3 is TGTGCCAGCAGCTACGGACAGGGAAGCACTGAAGCTTTCTTT.